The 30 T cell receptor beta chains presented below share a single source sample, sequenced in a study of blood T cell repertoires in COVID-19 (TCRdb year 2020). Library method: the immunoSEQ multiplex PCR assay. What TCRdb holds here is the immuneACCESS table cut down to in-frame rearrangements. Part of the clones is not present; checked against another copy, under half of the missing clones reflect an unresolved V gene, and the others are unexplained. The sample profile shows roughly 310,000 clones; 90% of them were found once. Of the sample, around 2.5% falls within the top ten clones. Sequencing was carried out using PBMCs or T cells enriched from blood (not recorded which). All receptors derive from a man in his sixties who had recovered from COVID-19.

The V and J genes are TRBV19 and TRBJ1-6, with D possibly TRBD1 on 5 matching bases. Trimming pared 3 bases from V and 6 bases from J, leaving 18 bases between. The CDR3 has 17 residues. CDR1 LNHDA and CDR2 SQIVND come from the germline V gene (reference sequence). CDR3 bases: TGTGCCAGTAGTATGCGCGGGACGGATCTTTTTAATTCACCCCTCCACTTT. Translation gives CASSMRGTDLFNSPLHF.

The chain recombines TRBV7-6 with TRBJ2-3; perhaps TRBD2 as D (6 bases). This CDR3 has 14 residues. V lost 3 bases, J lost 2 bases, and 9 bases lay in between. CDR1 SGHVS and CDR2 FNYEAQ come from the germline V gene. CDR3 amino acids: CASSLGLTTDTQYF. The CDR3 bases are TGTGCCAGCAGCTTGGGACTTACCACAGATACGCAGTATTTT.

The CDR3: CASSSQLGDQPQHF. DNA of the CDR3: TGTGCCAGCAGTTCCCAATTAGGGGATCAGCCCCAGCATTTT. The chain has TRBV27 and TRBJ1-5; D is perhaps TRBD1 (5 bases). V lost 4 bases and J lost 5, with 12 bases in between. CDR3 size: 14 residues. The V gene's germline CDR1 is MNHEY and CDR2 SMNVEV (reference sequence).

The CDR3: CASSLAGRGDTQYF. The CDR3, as DNA: TGTGCCAGCAGCTTAGCGGGGAGGGGAGATACGCAGTATTTT. The V gene is TRBV7-8, the J gene TRBJ2-3, with 7 bases aligning to TRBD2. The CDR3 totals 14 residues. The germline gives CDR1 SGHVS, CDR2 FQNEAQ. The V gene end was trimmed by 0 bases and the J gene end by 5 bases; junction bases not matched to a gene: 2.

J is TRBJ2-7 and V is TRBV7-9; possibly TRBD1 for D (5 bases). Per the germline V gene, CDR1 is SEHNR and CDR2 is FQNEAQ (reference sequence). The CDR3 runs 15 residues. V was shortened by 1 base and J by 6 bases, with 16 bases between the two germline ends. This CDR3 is CASSLGGRVSSEQYF. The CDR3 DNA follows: TGTGCCAGCAGCTTAGGCGGCAGGGTTTCGTCCGAGCAGTACTTC.

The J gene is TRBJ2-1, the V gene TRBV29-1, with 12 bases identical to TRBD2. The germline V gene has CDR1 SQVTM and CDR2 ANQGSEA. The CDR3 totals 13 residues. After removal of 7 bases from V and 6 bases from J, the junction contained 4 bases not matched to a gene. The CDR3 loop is CSGTSGGPNEQFF. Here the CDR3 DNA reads TGCAGCGGTACTAGCGGGGGGCCCAATGAGCAGTTCTTC.

CDR3 residues: CASSLLGDYGYTF. The CDR3 DNA is TGTGCCAGCAGCCTCCTGGGCGACTATGGCTACACCTTC. This chain uses TRBV5-5 with TRBJ1-2; no clear D gene. V was shortened by 4 bases and J by 3 bases, with 10 bases between the two germline ends. The CDR3 spans 13 residues. The germline gives CDR1 SGHKS, CDR2 YYEKEE (reference sequence).

This chain's CDR3 is CASSSRTGGSYNEQFF. Here the CDR3 DNA reads TGTGCCAGCAGTTCGCGGACAGGGGGCTCCTACAATGAGCAGTTCTTC. The chain has TRBV6-2 or TRBV6-3 and TRBJ2-1, with 10 bases identical to TRBD1. Trimming at V came to 4 bases and at J to 0 bases, leaving 3 bases not matched to a gene. Germline V lookup: CDR1 MNHEY, CDR2 SVGEGT. This CDR3 spans 16 amino acids.

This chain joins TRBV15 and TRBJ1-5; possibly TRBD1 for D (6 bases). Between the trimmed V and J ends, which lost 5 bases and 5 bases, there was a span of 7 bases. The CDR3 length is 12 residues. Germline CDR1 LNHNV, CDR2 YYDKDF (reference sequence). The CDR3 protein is CATSSGDQPQHF. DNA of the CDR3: TGTGCCACCAGCTCAGGGGATCAGCCCCAGCATTTT.

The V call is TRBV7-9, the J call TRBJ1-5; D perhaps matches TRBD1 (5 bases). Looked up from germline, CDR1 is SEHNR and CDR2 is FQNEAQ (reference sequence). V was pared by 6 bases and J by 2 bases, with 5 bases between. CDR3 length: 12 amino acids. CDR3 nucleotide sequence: TGTGCCAGCAGACAGGGCAATCAGCCCCAGCATTTT. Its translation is CASRQGNQPQHF.

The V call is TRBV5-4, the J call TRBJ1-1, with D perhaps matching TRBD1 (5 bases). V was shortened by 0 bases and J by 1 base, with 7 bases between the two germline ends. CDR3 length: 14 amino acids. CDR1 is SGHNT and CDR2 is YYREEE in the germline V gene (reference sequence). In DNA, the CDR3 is TGTGCCAGCAGCTTGGAGGGGAAGAACACTGAAGCTTTCTTT. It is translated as CASSLEGKNTEAFF.

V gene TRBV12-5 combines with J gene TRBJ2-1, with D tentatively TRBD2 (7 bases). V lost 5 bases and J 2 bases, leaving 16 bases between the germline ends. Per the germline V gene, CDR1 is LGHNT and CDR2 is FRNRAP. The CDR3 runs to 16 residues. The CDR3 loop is CASGRQASGPYNEQFF. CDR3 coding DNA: TGTGCTAGTGGTCGACAGGCTAGCGGCCCCTACAATGAGCAGTTCTTC.

For the CDR3, the DNA is TGTGCCAGCAGTTGGAGTGACACCGGGGAGCTGTTTTTT. Its translation: CASSWSDTGELFF. V gene TRBV28 combines with J gene TRBJ2-2, with D hard to call. The germline CDR1 and CDR2 sequences are MDHEN and SYDVKM. Trimming took off 4 bases at V and 3 bases at J, with 6 bases between the two ends. The CDR3 contains 13 residues. Based on the CDR3 plus reference TRBV28 and TRBJ2-2, the full variable domain is DVKVTQSSRYLVKRTGEKVFLECVQDMDHENMFWYRQDPGLGLRLIYFSYDVKMKEKGDIPEGYSVSREKKERFSLILESASTNQTSMYLCASSWSDTGELFFGEGSRLTVL.

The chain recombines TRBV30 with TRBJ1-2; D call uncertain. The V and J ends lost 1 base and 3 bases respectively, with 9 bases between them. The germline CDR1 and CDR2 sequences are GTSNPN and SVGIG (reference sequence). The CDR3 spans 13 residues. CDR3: CAWSGKRDYGYTF. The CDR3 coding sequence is TGTGCCTGGAGTGGAAAGAGGGACTATGGCTACACCTTC.

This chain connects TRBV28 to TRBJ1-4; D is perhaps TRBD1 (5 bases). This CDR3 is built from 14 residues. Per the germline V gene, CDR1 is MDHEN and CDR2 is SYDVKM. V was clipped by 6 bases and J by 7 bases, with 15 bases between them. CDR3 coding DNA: TGTGCCAGCAGACTAGGCGGGGCGACTGAAAAACTGTTTTTT. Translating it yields CASRLGGATEKLFF.

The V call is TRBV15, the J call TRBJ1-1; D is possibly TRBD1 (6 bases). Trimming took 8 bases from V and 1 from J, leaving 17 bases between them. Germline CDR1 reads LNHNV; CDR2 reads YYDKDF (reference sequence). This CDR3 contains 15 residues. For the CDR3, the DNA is TGTGCCACCCAAGGACAGCCGCACTCGAACACTGAAGCTTTCTTT. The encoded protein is CATQGQPHSNTEAFF.

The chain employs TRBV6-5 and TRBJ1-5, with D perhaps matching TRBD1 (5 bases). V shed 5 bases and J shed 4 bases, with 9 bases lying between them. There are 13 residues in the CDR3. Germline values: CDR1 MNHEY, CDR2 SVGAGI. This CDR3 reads CASSQQVNQPQHF. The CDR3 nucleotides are TGTGCCAGCAGTCAACAGGTGAATCAGCCCCAGCATTTT.

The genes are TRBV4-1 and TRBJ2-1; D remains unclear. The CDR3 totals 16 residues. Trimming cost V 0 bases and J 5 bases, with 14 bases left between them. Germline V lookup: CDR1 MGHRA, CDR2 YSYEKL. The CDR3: CASSQDRLWRNNEQFF. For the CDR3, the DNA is TGCGCCAGCAGCCAAGACCGGCTGTGGAGAAACAATGAGCAGTTCTTC.

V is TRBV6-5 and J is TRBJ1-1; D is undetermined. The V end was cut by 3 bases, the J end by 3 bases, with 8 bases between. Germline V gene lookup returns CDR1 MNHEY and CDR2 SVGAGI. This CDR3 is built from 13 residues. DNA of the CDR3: TGTGCCAGCAGTTATTGGTCGGACACTGAAGCTTTCTTT. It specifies CASSYWSDTEAFF.

CDR3: CASSPPDRDHQPQHF. The CDR3 DNA reads as TGTGCCAGCTCACCACCGGACAGGGACCATCAGCCCCAGCATTTT. The rearrangement joins TRBV18 to TRBJ1-5; TRBD1 aligns across 8 bases. Germline V lookup: CDR1 KGHSH, CDR2 LQKENI. Unmatched junction bases numbered 3, after V lost 0 bases and J lost 5 bases. The length of the CDR3 is 15 residues.

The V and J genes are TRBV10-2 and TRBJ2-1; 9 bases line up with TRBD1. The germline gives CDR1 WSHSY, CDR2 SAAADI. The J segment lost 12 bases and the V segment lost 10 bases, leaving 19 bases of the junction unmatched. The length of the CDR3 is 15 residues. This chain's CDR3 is CATTTGGSRGQRQFF. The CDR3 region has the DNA TGCGCCACCACGACAGGGGGTTCTCGGGGCCAACGGCAGTTCTTC.

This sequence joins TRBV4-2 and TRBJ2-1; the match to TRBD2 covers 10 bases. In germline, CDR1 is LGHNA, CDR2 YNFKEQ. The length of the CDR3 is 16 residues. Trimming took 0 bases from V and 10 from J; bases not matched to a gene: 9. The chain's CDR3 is CASSQEGLAGDREQFF. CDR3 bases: TGTGCCAGCAGCCAAGAGGGGCTAGCGGGAGATCGGGAGCAGTTCTTC.

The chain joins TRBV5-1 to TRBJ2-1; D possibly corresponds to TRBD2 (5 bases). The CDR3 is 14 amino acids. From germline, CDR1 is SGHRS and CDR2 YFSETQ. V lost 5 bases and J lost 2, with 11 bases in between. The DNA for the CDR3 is TGCGCCAGCAGTGTGAGGGAAGCCTACAATGAGCAGTTCTTC. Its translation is CASSVREAYNEQFF.

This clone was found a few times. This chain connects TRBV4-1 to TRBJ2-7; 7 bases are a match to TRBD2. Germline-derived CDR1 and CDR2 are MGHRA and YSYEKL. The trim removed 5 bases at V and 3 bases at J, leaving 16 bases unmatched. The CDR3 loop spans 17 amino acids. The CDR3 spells CASSGTTTTTSLYEQYF. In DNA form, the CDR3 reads TGCGCCAGCAGCGGGACTACCACTACCACTTCGCTCTACGAGCAGTACTTC.

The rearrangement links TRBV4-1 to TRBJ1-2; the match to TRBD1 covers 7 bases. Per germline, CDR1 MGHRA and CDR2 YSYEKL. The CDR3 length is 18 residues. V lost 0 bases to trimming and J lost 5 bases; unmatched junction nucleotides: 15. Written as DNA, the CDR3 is TGCGCCAGCAGCCAAGATCGTGGTAGGCCAGGGGGGAAATATGGCTACACCTTC. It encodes CASSQDRGRPGGKYGYTF.

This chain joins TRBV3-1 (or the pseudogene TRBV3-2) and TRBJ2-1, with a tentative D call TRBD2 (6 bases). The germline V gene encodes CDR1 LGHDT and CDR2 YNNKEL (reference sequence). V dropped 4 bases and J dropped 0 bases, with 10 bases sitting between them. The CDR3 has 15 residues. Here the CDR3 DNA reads TGTGCCAGCAGCCGCGGGATGTTCTCCTACAATGAGCAGTTCTTC. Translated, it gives CASSRGMFSYNEQFF.

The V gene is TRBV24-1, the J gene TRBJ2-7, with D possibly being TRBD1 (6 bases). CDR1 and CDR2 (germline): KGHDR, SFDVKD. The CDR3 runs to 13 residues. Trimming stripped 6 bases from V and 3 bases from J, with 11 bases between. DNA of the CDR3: TGTGCCACCAGTAAAGGACAGAACTACGAGCAGTACTTC. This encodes CATSKGQNYEQYF.

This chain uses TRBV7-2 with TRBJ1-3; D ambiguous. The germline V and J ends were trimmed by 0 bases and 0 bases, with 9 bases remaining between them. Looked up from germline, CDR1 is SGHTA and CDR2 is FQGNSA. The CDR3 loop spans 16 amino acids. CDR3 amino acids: CASSLALTSSGNTIYF. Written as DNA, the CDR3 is TGTGCCAGCAGCTTAGCTCTCACGAGCTCTGGAAACACCATATATTTT.

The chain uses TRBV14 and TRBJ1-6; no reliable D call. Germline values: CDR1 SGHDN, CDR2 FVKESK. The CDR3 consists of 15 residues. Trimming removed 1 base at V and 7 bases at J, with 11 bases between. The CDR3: CASSQGARQNSPLHF. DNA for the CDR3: TGTGCCAGCAGCCAAGGGGCCCGGCAAAATTCACCCCTCCACTTT. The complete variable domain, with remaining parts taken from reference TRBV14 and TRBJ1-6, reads EAGVTQFPSHSVIEKGQTVTLRCDPISGHDNLYWYRRVMGKEIKFLLHFVKESKQDESGMPNNRFLAERTGGTYSTLKVQPAELEDSGVYFCASSQGARQNSPLHFGNGTRLTVT.

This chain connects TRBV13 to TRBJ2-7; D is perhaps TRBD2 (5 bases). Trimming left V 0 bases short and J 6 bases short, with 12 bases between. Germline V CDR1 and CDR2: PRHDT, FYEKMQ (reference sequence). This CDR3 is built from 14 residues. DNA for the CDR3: TGTGCCAGCAGCTTAGGCCAAAGAGGGTTCGAGCAGTACTTC. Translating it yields CASSLGQRGFEQYF.